This T cell receptor beta chain comes out of a study of shared clonotypes between healthy human individuals (dated by TCRdb to the early 2020s). In terms of the full investigation: A few men and a couple of women, aged 18 to 49 years, made up the cohort. For each donor, CD4 naive and CD4 memory were each given three plates, CD8 naive was given two plates, and CD8 memory was given one plate. The study deeply sequenced blood TCR repertoires of about 5 healthy adults to estimate repertoire size and the extent of clonotype sharing between individuals. To increase sequencing depth and limit assay-specific biases, TCR repertoire library preparation and sequencing were carried out by different laboratories using diverse techniques. Leukapheresis yielded between about 0.9 and 9.5 billion PBMCs per donor. Beyond this particular receptor, the publication reports: Sampling was restricted to blood, and TCR repertoires in tissues likely differ from the TCR repertoires found in blood. Based on pairwise subsampling, the degree of clonotype sharing among donors was expected to be affected by sequencing depth. When several donors were compared, the shared fraction of clonotypes was 5% to 6.5% for naive CD4, approximately 3.3% for naive CD8, about 2.5% for memory CD4, and approximately 0.4% for memory CD8. Because the study included a small number of donors, the genetic and exposure-history diversity represented was limited. Naive subsets generally had larger estimated clonotype richness than memory subsets did. Clonotypes shared by all four sorted-subset donors showed higher generation probabilities than non-shared clonotypes. Incomplete sequencing was indicated by rarefaction of sorted-subset datasets, despite the large sequencing depth.

Using the deep immunoSEQ assay, TCR CDR3 regions were amplified from genomic DNA by multiplex PCR. Extracted genomic DNA from each cell subset was spread evenly across all wells of several immunoSEQ 96-well plates, with each plate serving as a replicate. For sorted subsets, approximately 190 ng of genomic DNA, equivalent to around 29,000 T cell genomes, went into each replicate PCR. Purified libraries were quantified with a Qubit 3.0 fluorometer, sized on a Bioanalyzer 2100, and re-quantified with the KAPA Library Quantification kit. A separate single-read 150-cycle Illumina NextSeq 550 flow cell was used to sequence each immunoSEQ 96-well plate. The paper's data handling went like this. Because the immunoSEQ output included only junctional sequences and no quality scores, the filtering could not be the same as the filtering used for full-length reads. Sequences were annotated with PyIR, a Python wrapper for IgBLAST v1.9, and V/J genes and CDR3 were assigned using IMGT germline references. Any read was removed if the V/J assignment was weak (E-value above 1e-6), the CDR3 was missing, or the read contained stop codons, out-of-frame junctions, or ambiguous translated residues. A V3J clonotype was defined by an identical inferred V gene, J gene, and CDR3 amino acid sequence. The percentage overlap between two repertoires was calculated by dividing the number of shared unique clonotypes by the size of the smaller repertoire. Three approaches were used to assess repertoire richness: RTK rarefaction, the Chao1 estimator, and Recon v2.1 estimates of unobserved clonotypes. OLGA was used to compute generation probabilities for all TCRbeta clonotypes that the gDNA method yielded from a few donors. In its TCRdb copy, this immuneACCESS table keeps in-frame sequences only and misses some clones. Where compared with another copy, unresolved V genes explain less than half of these, and the others have no known cause. From that table come the V and J calls and clone size; the DNA was used to work out D and trimming. The sample data list roughly 2 million clones, and roughly 94% of these were observed just once. 0.85% to 1.2% of the sample belongs to the ten largest clones.

In the case of this clone: This clone's antigen is unknown. Per-base quality was not reported, and no clone a single base away is much larger than it.

CD8 naive samples were obtained by positive selection for CCR7 among CD45RO-negative cells, yielding a CD45RA+CCR7+ population from which TemRA cells were excluded. The donors were healthy, HIV-negative adults with no recently reported acute infections or vaccinations. Only Caucasian adults living in Nashville, Tennessee, USA were represented among the donors. Blood was obtained by leukapheresis, after which PBMCs were separated by Ficoll-Histopaque density gradient centrifugation and cryopreserved in liquid nitrogen vapor phase. Analytical flow cytometry was used to check the purity and quantity of each magnetically sorted T cell population. Each sorted fraction had its genomic DNA isolated and then quantified by UV absorbance on a Nanodrop 2000c. Via the germline V gene, CDR1 is SGHTA and CDR2 FQGNSA. V trim: 3 bases; J trim: 2 bases; unmatched bases: 6. There are 15 amino acids in the CDR3, from cysteine to phenylalanine inclusive. The entry retains the CDR3 DNA only, 45 bases that are in frame from base 1.

The V and J segments used are TRBV7-2 and TRBJ2-7, with 8 central nucleotides matching TRBD2. Sequences were obtained from naive CD8+ T cells sorted from blood. The cell subset or site label on this specimen signifies: CD45RA+CCR7+. The receptor was isolated from a man between 18 and 35 years old in good health. The DNA sequence follows: TGTGCCAGCAGCTTCGAGGGACTAGTCGCCTACGAGCAGTACTTC. This gives the protein CASSFEGLVAYEQYF.